This T cell receptor beta chain originates from a study of cytomegalovirus exposure and HLA in healthy donors. The wider study: There were about 85 million unique TCRs (from HLA-typed donors) in an early data release.

V lost 0 bases and J 4 bases, leaving 7 bases between the germline ends. CDR3 size: 13 residues. In germline, CDR1 is SGHNT, CDR2 YYREEE (reference sequence). Points on this clone: The target antigen is unknown.

Study results and limitations: Overall, under 200 TCR beta chains were annotated as cytomegalovirus-associated.

The PCR was carried out with 60 Vbeta primers and 13 Jbeta primers. Clones were read by immunoSEQ multiplex PCR, and TCRdb kept only the in-frame ones, dropping some. The data hold some 110,000 clones, with about 80% observed a single time. The J gene is TRBJ1-2, the V gene TRBV5-4; no reliable D call. Sequencing input: PBMCs. The receptor's source is a young man in good health and CMV-seronegative. CDR3 region: CASSLGAGYGYTF. The CDR3, as DNA: TGTGCCAGCAGCTTGGGGGCTGGCTATGGCTACACCTTC.